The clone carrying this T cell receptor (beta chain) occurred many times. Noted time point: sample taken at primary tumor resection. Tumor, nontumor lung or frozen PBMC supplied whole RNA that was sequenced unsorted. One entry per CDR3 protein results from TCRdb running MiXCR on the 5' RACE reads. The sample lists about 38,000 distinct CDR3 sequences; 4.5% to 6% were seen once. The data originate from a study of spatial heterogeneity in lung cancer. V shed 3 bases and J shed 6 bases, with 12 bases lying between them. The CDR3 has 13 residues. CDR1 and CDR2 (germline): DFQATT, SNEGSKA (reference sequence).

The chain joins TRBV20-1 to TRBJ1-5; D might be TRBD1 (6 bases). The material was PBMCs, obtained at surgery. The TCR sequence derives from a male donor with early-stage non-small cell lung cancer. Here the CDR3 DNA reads TGCAGTGCTAGGACAGGATTAGGTCAGCCCCAGCATTTT. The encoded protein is CSARTGLGQPQHF.